These 25 T cell receptor beta chains originate from one sample sequenced in a study of T cell changes during pregnancy in multiple sclerosis. The method was immunoSEQ multiplex PCR; TCRdb's version includes in-frame clones alone and lacks a portion of them. The sample carries 45,000 to 70,000 clones, about nine tenths recorded once. The sample here was CD4+ T cells from peripheral blood mononuclear cells, taken after pregnancy. Receptors originate from a female donor with multiple sclerosis, enrolled in a pregnancy study.

CDR3 residues: CASSPRDRAYEQYF. For the CDR3, the DNA is TGTGCCAGCAGCCCAAGGGACAGGGCCTACGAGCAGTACTTC. This chain links TRBV27 with TRBJ2-7; 9 positions match TRBD1. Per germline, CDR1 MNHEY and CDR2 SMNVEV (reference sequence). This CDR3 region has 14 residues. With 6 bases clipped from V and 2 bases from J, the junction kept 5 bases outside the gene matches.

The V gene is TRBV7-9, the J gene TRBJ1-1; D may be TRBD1 (5 bases). The germline CDR1 and CDR2 sequences are SEHNR and FQNEAQ (reference sequence). Trimming cost V 1 base and J 3 bases, with 12 bases left between them. CDR3 length: 15 amino acids. In nucleotides, the CDR3 is TGTGCCAGCAGCTTAGGCTCAGGGTTGGACACTGAAGCTTTCTTT. Protein product: CASSLGSGLDTEAFF.

This chain links TRBV4-2 with TRBJ2-5, with D possibly being TRBD2 (6 bases). There are 14 residues in the CDR3. V shed 1 base and J shed 5 bases, with 11 bases lying between them. Germline assignment: CDR1 LGHNA and CDR2 YNFKEQ. CDR3 region: CASSQGSSAETQYF. Written as DNA, the CDR3 is TGTGCCAGCAGCCAAGGTTCTAGCGCGGAGACCCAGTACTTC.

J is TRBJ2-7 and V is TRBV6-6; TRBD1 might be the D (5 bases). The CDR3 loop spans 14 amino acids. Germline loops: CDR1 MNHNY, CDR2 SVGAGI (reference sequence). V was shortened by 2 bases and J by 4 bases, with 12 bases between the two germline ends. The CDR3 DNA sequence: TGTGCCAGCAGTTACGCAGGGTCTCTTTACGAGCAGTACTTC. This translates into CASSYAGSLYEQYF.

V is TRBV6-1 and J is TRBJ2-3; 10 nucleotides line up with TRBD2. The CDR3 length is 15 residues. Germline V gene sequence: CDR1 MNHNS, CDR2 SASEGT. J was trimmed by 1 base and V by 6 bases; bases with no gene match: 4. The CDR3 is CASSPLAGGTDTQYF. The CDR3 region has the DNA TGTGCCAGCAGCCCTCTAGCGGGGGGCACAGATACGCAGTATTTT.

V usage is TRBV7-3 and J usage is TRBJ2-1; 7 bases align to TRBD2. The CDR3 extends over 14 amino acids. Per germline, CDR1 SGHTA and CDR2 FQGTGA. With 3 bases clipped from V and 8 bases from J, the junction kept 7 bases outside the gene matches. The CDR3: CASSFIAGDDEQFF. The CDR3 DNA reads as TGTGCCAGCAGCTTTATCGCGGGGGACGATGAGCAGTTCTTC.

The V call is TRBV9, the J call TRBJ1-3, with D possibly TRBD1 on 5 matching bases. Trimming took off 1 base at V and 0 bases at J, with 14 bases between the two ends. The CDR3 consists of 17 residues. Germline V CDR1 and CDR2: SGDLS, YYNGEE. CDR3 DNA sequence: TGTGCCAGCAGCGTATTCGACACAGGCACCTCTGGAAACACCATATATTTT. It encodes CASSVFDTGTSGNTIYF.

The chain's CDR3 is CASSVTGTGDRQHF. For the CDR3, the DNA is TGCGCCAGCAGCGTTACCGGGACAGGGGATCGCCAGCATTTT. The rearrangement joins TRBV4-1 to TRBJ1-5, with TRBD1 identical over 10 bases. CDR3 length: 14 amino acids. Germline CDR1 MGHRA, CDR2 YSYEKL. V shed 5 bases, J shed 12 bases, and the junction held 10 bases outside the gene matches.

This sequence joins TRBV7-2 and TRBJ2-7; tentatively, D is TRBD1 (5 bases). Germline CDR1 SGHTA, CDR2 FQGNSA. V was pared by 5 bases and J by 3 bases, with 14 bases between. CDR3 length: 14 residues. Written as DNA, the CDR3 is TGTGCCAGCAGCGAGGTTAGGACACACTACGAGCAGTACTTC. Encoded protein: CASSEVRTHYEQYF.

This clone occurred once. The chain recombines TRBV5-4 with TRBJ2-2; no reliable D call. CDR3 size: 13 residues. Trimming stripped 3 bases from V and 1 base from J, with 4 bases between. Germline V lookup: CDR1 SGHNT, CDR2 YYREEE (reference sequence). DNA for the CDR3: TGTGCCAGCAGCTCTAGGAACACCGGGGAGCTGTTTTTT. Protein product: CASSSRNTGELFF.

This clone was seen once. This sequence joins TRBV28 and TRBJ1-3, with D perhaps matching TRBD1 (6 bases). Germline V gene lookup returns CDR1 MDHEN and CDR2 SYDVKM. The CDR3 length is 14 residues. Trimming removed 4 bases at V and 7 bases at J, with 14 bases between. The CDR3: CASSSPGEWNTIYF. CDR3 in DNA: TGTGCCAGCAGTTCCCCAGGGGAATGGAACACCATATATTTT. Complete variable domain (other parts from reference TRBV28 and TRBJ1-3): DVKVTQSSRYLVKRTGEKVFLECVQDMDHENMFWYRQDPGLGLRLIYFSYDVKMKEKGDIPEGYSVSREKKERFSLILESASTNQTSMYLCASSSPGEWNTIYFGEGSWLTVV.

The genes are TRBV2 and TRBJ1-1; a possible D gene is TRBD1 (6 bases). CDR3 length: 14 residues. Germline V gene data show CDR1 as SNHLY and CDR2 as FYNNEI. Trimming took 1 base from V and 1 from J, leaving 7 bases between them. The CDR3 spells CASSEGGRNTEAFF. In nucleotides, the CDR3 is TGTGCCAGCAGTGAAGGGGGGCGGAACACTGAAGCTTTCTTT.

The genes are TRBV7-3 and TRBJ2-3, with D possibly TRBD1 on 6 matching bases. V lost 3 bases, J lost 1 base, and 8 bases lay in between. Germline V gene lookup returns CDR1 SGHTA and CDR2 FQGTGA. The CDR3 is 14 amino acids. The chain's CDR3 is CASSLAGGTDTQYF. CDR3 DNA: TGTGCCAGCAGCTTGGCAGGGGGCACAGATACGCAGTATTTT. The whole variable domain, filled in from reference TRBV7-3 and TRBJ2-3, reads GAGVSQTPSNKVTEKGKYVELRCDPISGHTALYWYRQSLGQGPEFLIYFQGTGAADDSGLPNDRFFAVRPEGSVSTLKIQRTERGDSAVYLCASSLAGGTDTQYFGPGTRLTVL.

The chain uses TRBV18 and TRBJ2-7; D is perhaps TRBD1 (7 bases). The germline V and J ends were trimmed by 6 bases and 4 bases, with 19 bases remaining between them. Germline CDR1 is KGHSH and CDR2 is LQKENI. This CDR3 contains 15 residues. The CDR3 DNA is TGTGCCAGCTCGGATGGCGGAGGGGGCGGGTACGAGCAGTACTTC. Encoded protein: CASSDGGGGGYEQYF.

The V call is TRBV6-1, the J call TRBJ1-1; 7 bases align to TRBD1. J was trimmed by 1 base and V by 4 bases; bases with no gene match: 15. From germline, CDR1 is MNHNS and CDR2 SASEGT. There are 18 residues in the CDR3. In nucleotides, the CDR3 is TGTGCCAGCAGTGGTGGGTTAGAGGGGGCGAGTGGGAACACTGAAGCTTTCTTT. It translates to CASSGGLEGASGNTEAFF.

The chain uses TRBV7-3 and TRBJ1-1; a weak D match, TRBD1 (6 bases). CDR1 SGHTA and CDR2 FQGTGA come from the germline V gene. The CDR3 covers 13 residues. The V end lost 1 base, the J end lost 3 bases, and 6 bases lay between the germline ends. The CDR3 region is CASSLNRDTEAFF. The CDR3 bases are TGTGCCAGCAGCTTAAACAGGGACACTGAAGCTTTCTTT.

The genes are TRBV11-3 and TRBJ2-5; no clear D. V lost 0 bases and J 5 bases, leaving 7 bases between the germline ends. Germline CDR1 SGHNT, CDR2 YENEEA. This CDR3 spans 13 amino acids. CDR3 amino acids: CASSLESSETQYF. DNA for the CDR3: TGTGCCAGCAGCTTAGAGAGCTCGGAGACCCAGTACTTC.

J is TRBJ1-3 and V is TRBV7-2; D is uncertain. Looked up from germline, CDR1 is SGHTA and CDR2 is FQGNSA. V was shortened by 3 bases and J by 0 bases, with 15 bases between the two germline ends. The CDR3 totals 17 residues. The CDR3 DNA reads as TGTGCCAGCAGCTTTATGCCCCCTGGGCTCTCTGGAAACACCATATATTTT. The encoded protein is CASSFMPPGLSGNTIYF.

This sequence joins TRBV7-2 and TRBJ1-1; the match to TRBD1 covers 9 bases. J was trimmed by 4 bases and V by 6 bases; bases with no gene match: 6. This CDR3 comprises 14 residues. CDR1 and CDR2 from the germline V gene are SGHTA and FQGNSA. This chain's CDR3 is CASSYRTGATEAFF. The CDR3 coding sequence is TGTGCCAGCAGTTACCGGACAGGGGCCACTGAAGCTTTCTTT.

The chain uses TRBV5-4 and TRBJ2-7; D perhaps matches TRBD2 (5 bases). The CDR3 loop spans 14 amino acids. Germline CDR1 is SGHNT and CDR2 is YYREEE (reference sequence). V was trimmed by 3 bases and J by 5 bases, leaving 15 bases between them. CDR3 sequence reads: CASSSPPGRHEQYF. The CDR3 DNA reads as TGTGCCAGCAGCTCCCCCCCGGGAAGACACGAGCAGTACTTC. Supplemented by reference TRBV5-4 and TRBJ2-7, the full variable domain reads ETGVTQSPTHLIKTRGQQVTLRCSSQSGHNTVSWYQQALGQGPQFIFQYYREEENGRGNFPPRFSGLQFPNYSSELNVNALELDDSALYLCASSSPPGRHEQYFGPGTRLTVT.

This clone was picked up one time. The chain couples TRBV7-2 to TRBJ1-3; TRBD1 aligns across 10 bases. The CDR3 length is 17 residues. V trimming: 5 bases; J trimming: 4 bases; junction bases outside the gene matches: 11. Germline V gene data show CDR1 as SGHTA and CDR2 as FQGNSA. DNA of the CDR3: TGTGCCAGCAGCACGCGGCCCGGGACAGGGGAGGGAAACACCATATATTTT. Encoded protein: CASSTRPGTGEGNTIYF.

This chain links TRBV6-1 with TRBJ2-7; a weak D match, TRBD2 (6 bases). The CDR3 runs 14 residues. Germline CDR1 and CDR2: MNHNS and SASEGT. Trimming cost V 7 bases and J 1 base, with 14 bases left between them. The CDR3 nucleotides read TGTGCCAGCACACCCGGAGGGTATTCCTACGAGCAGTACTTC. Its protein product is CASTPGGYSYEQYF.

This sequence joins TRBV7-3 and TRBJ2-1, with TRBD2 matching over 8 bases. The germline gives CDR1 SGHTA, CDR2 FQGTGA. Unmatched junction bases numbered 7, after V lost 6 bases and J lost 3 bases. The CDR3 loop spans 15 amino acids. The CDR3 is CASSYSGGNYNEQFF. In DNA form, the CDR3 reads TGTGCCAGCAGTTACAGCGGGGGAAACTACAATGAGCAGTTCTTC.

The chain couples TRBV2 to TRBJ2-1; 12 nucleotides agree with TRBD2. V shed 2 bases and J 4 bases; nucleotides not matched to a gene: 0. The germline gives CDR1 SNHLY, CDR2 FYNNEI. The CDR3 is made up of 15 amino acids. This chain's CDR3 is CASSELAGGYNEQFF. The DNA for the CDR3 is TGTGCCAGCAGTGAACTAGCGGGGGGGTACAATGAGCAGTTCTTC. The full variable domain, completed using reference TRBV2 and TRBJ2-1, is EPEVTQTPSHQVTQMGQEVILRCVPISNHLYFYWYRQILGQKVEFLVSFYNNEISEKSEIFDDQFSVERPDGSNFTLKIRSTKLEDSAMYFCASSELAGGYNEQFFGPGTRLTVL.

The V gene is TRBV9, the J gene TRBJ1-1, with D hard to call. The CDR3 runs 15 residues. Germline V gene data show CDR1 as SGDLS and CDR2 as YYNGEE. Trimming took 0 bases from V and 7 from J, leaving 16 bases between them. CDR3 in amino acids: CASSVGVTPSGEAFF. DNA of the CDR3: TGTGCCAGCAGCGTAGGGGTAACCCCTTCGGGTGAAGCTTTCTTT.